Listed here are 21 T cell receptor beta chains from one sample, sequenced in a study of cytomegalovirus exposure and HLA in healthy donors. The PCR contained 60 Vbeta and 13 Jbeta primers. Profiling relied on immunoSEQ multiplex PCR, and the TCRdb table lists in-frame clones only, not all of them. The sample records 100,000 to 130,000 clones, approximately 79% being singletons. Sequencing input: PBMCs. The receptors stem from a woman in her thirties or forties in good health and CMV-seropositive.

This clone was observed a few times. This chain connects TRBV5-4 to TRBJ1-1, with a possible D match to TRBD1 (5 bases). V lost 3 bases and J 3 bases, leaving 15 bases between the germline ends. The CDR3 length is 15 residues. The germline V gene encodes CDR1 SGHNT and CDR2 YYREEE (reference sequence). The CDR3 sequence is CASSSPLQVYTEAFF. CDR3 bases: TGTGCCAGCAGCTCGCCCTTACAGGTCTACACTGAAGCTTTCTTT.

This chain joins TRBV7-9 and TRBJ1-2; D is unresolved. CDR1 and CDR2 (germline): SEHNR, FQNEAQ (reference sequence). The length of the CDR3 is 13 residues. Trimming took off 4 bases at V and 3 bases at J, with 9 bases between the two ends. CDR3 nucleotide sequence: TGTGCCAGCAGCTATGGGCAGGACTATGGCTACACCTTC. Translating it yields CASSYGQDYGYTF.

The chain links TRBV9 to TRBJ2-1; tentatively, D is TRBD2 (6 bases). V gave up 4 bases and J gave up 7 bases, with 15 bases separating them. Germline lookup yields CDR1 SGDLS and CDR2 YYNGEE. There are 14 residues in the CDR3. CDR3 coding DNA: TGTGCCAGCAGCCCCCTCGGAGGGATTAATGAGCAGTTCTTC. Amino acids: CASSPLGGINEQFF.

The V and J genes are TRBV2 and TRBJ2-3; no clear D gene. The CDR3 consists of 12 residues. Trimming took off 6 bases at V and 0 bases at J, with 4 bases between the two ends. Germline V gene sequence: CDR1 SNHLY, CDR2 FYNNEI. CDR3 amino acids: CASRRSTDTQYF. CDR3 bases: TGTGCCAGCAGGCGGAGCACAGATACGCAGTATTTT.

The gene calls are TRBV4-1 and TRBJ1-2; D is undetermined. CDR1 is MGHRA, CDR2 YSYEKL, per germline. V was pared by 5 bases and J by 8 bases, with 27 bases between. CDR3 size: 17 residues. The CDR3 protein is CASSSAGSSDLPGGYTF. CDR3 bases: TGCGCCAGCAGCTCCGCGGGCAGTTCAGACCTCCCGGGAGGCTACACCTTC.

CDR3 sequence: CASSLAETSAGELFF. The CDR3 DNA sequence: TGTGCCAGCAGCTTAGCTGAGACTAGCGCCGGGGAGCTGTTTTTT. This chain connects TRBV7-2 to TRBJ2-2, with 8 positions matching TRBD2. Germline CDR1 SGHTA, CDR2 FQGNSA. The ends lost 0 bases at V and 6 bases at J; junction bases unmatched: 3. The CDR3 runs 15 residues. Supplemented by reference TRBV7-2 and TRBJ2-2, the full variable domain reads GAGVSQSPSNKVTEKGKDVELRCDPISGHTALYWYRQSLGQGLEFLIYFQGNSAPDKSGLPSDRFSAERTGGSVSTLTIQRTQQEDSAVYLCASSLAETSAGELFFGEGSRLTVL.

The CDR3 loop reads CASSLAGSDGGYTF. The CDR3 DNA is TGCGCCAGCAGCTTGGCCGGAAGCGACGGTGGCTACACCTTC. The chain couples TRBV5-1 to TRBJ1-2; no clear D gene. Germline lookup yields CDR1 SGHRS and CDR2 YFSETQ. The CDR3 totals 14 residues. Trimming took 0 bases from V and 7 from J, leaving 13 bases between them. The complete variable domain, with remaining parts taken from reference TRBV5-1 and TRBJ1-2, reads KAGVTQTPRYLIKTRGQQVTLSCSPISGHRSVSWYQQTPGQGLQFLFEYFSETQRNKGNFPGRFSGRQFSNSRSEMNVSTLELGDSALYLCASSLAGSDGGYTFGSGTRLTVV.

This chain uses TRBV15 with TRBJ2-7, with TRBD2 as a possible D gene (6 bases). Germline V CDR1 and CDR2: LNHNV, YYDKDF (reference sequence). Trimming stripped 5 bases from V and 0 bases from J, with 14 bases between. This CDR3 is built from 15 residues. The DNA for the CDR3 is TGTGCCACCAGCGGCGGGATCACAAGCTCCTACGAGCAGTACTTC. It yields the protein CATSGGITSSYEQYF.

The chain links TRBV6-1 to TRBJ1-5; TRBD1 matches 8 bases. V was pared by 1 base and J by 6 bases, with 5 bases of the junction left unmatched. The CDR3 extends over 15 amino acids. The V gene's germline CDR1 is MNHNS and CDR2 SASEGT. This CDR3 reads CASSEGTGTGQPQHF. CDR3 sequence (DNA): TGTGCCAGCAGTGAAGGGACAGGGACTGGTCAGCCCCAGCATTTT.

The rearrangement uses TRBV5-6 and TRBJ2-3; 7 bases are a match to TRBD2. V gave up 2 bases and J gave up 2 bases; unmatched junction bases: 11. The CDR3 sequence is 17 residues long. Per the germline V gene, CDR1 is SGHDT and CDR2 is YYEEEE. The CDR3 region is CASSLRTTSRNTDTQYF. In nucleotides, the CDR3 is TGTGCCAGCAGCTTACGAACGACTAGCCGGAACACAGATACGCAGTATTTT.

The chain is built from TRBV7-9 and TRBJ2-3; 8 positions agree with TRBD2. There are 14 residues in the CDR3. V was clipped by 1 base and J by 7 bases; unmatched bases: 4. The germline V gene has CDR1 SEHNR and CDR2 FQNEAQ (reference sequence). CDR3 sequence reads: CASSLVGGAHTQYF. CDR3 sequence (DNA): TGTGCCAGCAGCTTAGTCGGGGGGGCTCATACGCAGTATTTT.

The rearrangement links TRBV11-1 to TRBJ2-5, with 7 bases lining up with TRBD1. Per the germline V gene, CDR1 is SGHAT and CDR2 is FQDESV (reference sequence). Germline trimming cut 5 bases from V and 1 base from J; bases unmatched to any gene: 4. The CDR3 is 14 residues long. The CDR3, as DNA: TGTGCCAGCAGCCAAACAGGGGTCCAAGAGACCCAGTACTTC. Amino acid sequence: CASSQTGVQETQYF.

V gene TRBV4-1 combines with J gene TRBJ2-5; TRBD2 is a possible D gene (7 bases). This CDR3 comprises 15 residues. The V and J ends lost 6 bases and 5 bases respectively, with 19 bases between them. In germline, CDR1 is MGHRA, CDR2 YSYEKL. This CDR3 reads CASSLVGGAVETQYF. The DNA for the CDR3 is TGCGCCAGCAGTCTGGTTGGGGGGGCCGTGGAGACCCAGTACTTC.

The rearrangement links TRBV5-1 to TRBJ1-4; 8 bases match TRBD1. J gave up 5 bases and V 2 bases, and 5 bases lay outside the gene matches. Germline V CDR1 and CDR2: SGHRS, YFSETQ. The CDR3 is 15 residues long. The CDR3 nucleotides read TGCGCCAGCAGCTTTACGACAGGGGAGAATGAAAAACTGTTTTTT. Encoded protein: CASSFTTGENEKLFF.

This chain links TRBV2 with TRBJ2-2; 10 bases align to TRBD2. CDR3 length: 19 amino acids. The germline gives CDR1 SNHLY, CDR2 FYNNEI. Trimming at V came to 5 bases and at J to 0 bases, leaving 12 bases not matched to a gene. CDR3 nucleotides: TGTGCCAGCAGTTCTTCTAGCGGGGGTATTAACGCGAACACCGGGGAGCTGTTTTTT. Its translation: CASSSSSGGINANTGELFF.

The chain has TRBV7-2 and TRBJ1-6; D perhaps matches TRBD1 (5 bases). V was trimmed by 0 bases and J by 8 bases, leaving 11 bases between them. The CDR3 is 15 amino acids. CDR1 is SGHTA and CDR2 is FQGNSA in the germline V gene. In DNA, the CDR3 is TGTGCCAGCAGCTTAGCGAGTAGGGGCTATTCACCCCTCCACTTT. Translated: CASSLASRGYSPLHF.

The rearrangement uses TRBV6-5 and TRBJ1-5, with D unclear. Trimming shortened V by 0 bases and J by 3 bases, and 3 bases separated the two germline ends. CDR3 length equals 13 residues. Looked up from germline, CDR1 is MNHEY and CDR2 is SVGAGI. The CDR3, as DNA: TGTGCCAGCAGTTACTCTCTCAATCAGCCCCAGCATTTT. Its protein is CASSYSLNQPQHF.

The chain uses TRBV6-5 and TRBJ2-2; the D gene is possibly TRBD1 (6 bases). Trimming removed 6 bases from V and 0 bases from J, with 11 bases in between. The CDR3 is made up of 15 amino acids. CDR1 is MNHEY, CDR2 SVGAGI, per germline. CDR3 nucleotide sequence: TGTGCCAGCAGCAAAGGGACAACGAACACCGGGGAGCTGTTTTTT. Its protein product is CASSKGTTNTGELFF.

The gene calls are TRBV5-8 and TRBJ1-1, with D unclear. Germline V gives CDR1 SGHTS, CDR2 YDEGEE. The V end was cut by 6 bases, the J end by 0 bases, with 15 bases between. The CDR3 consists of 15 residues. The CDR3 reads CASIGRPSLNTEAFF. In nucleotides, the CDR3 is TGTGCCAGCATAGGGAGGCCTTCTTTGAACACTGAAGCTTTCTTT.

This clone was counted a few times. The chain is built from TRBV2 and TRBJ1-4; a possible D gene is TRBD1 (6 bases). The V and J ends lost 6 bases and 6 bases respectively, with 17 bases between them. Germline lookup yields CDR1 SNHLY and CDR2 FYNNEI. This CDR3 is 15 amino acids long. The CDR3 DNA sequence: TGTGCCAGCAGAAGATCGAAGGGGGTGGATGAAAAACTGTTTTTT. Translation: CASRRSKGVDEKLFF.

The chain has TRBV6-1 and TRBJ1-5; TRBD1 agrees at 7 bases. With 10 bases clipped from V and 1 base from J, the junction kept 10 bases outside the gene matches. The V gene's germline CDR1 is MNHNS and CDR2 SASEGT. The CDR3 loop spans 15 amino acids. The CDR3 DNA reads TGTGCCACATTTTGGAGACAGGGCAGCAATCAGCCCCAGCATTTT. It encodes CATFWRQGSNQPQHF.